The table lists the clone carrying this T cell receptor (beta chain) with many counts. Its antigen is unidentified. The CDR3 length is 16 residues. Unmatched junction bases numbered 11, after V lost 5 bases and J lost 6 bases. CDR1 is SGHVS, CDR2 FQNEAQ, per germline. This entry belongs to a study of identical twins. With template switching, a universal primer site was added, and the cDNA carried unique molecular identifiers. MiXCR, run by TCRdb on the 5' RACE reads, gives a single entry per CDR3 protein. The sample includes approximately 230,000 distinct CDR3 sequences, under 8.5% of them seen just once. The study's findings and limits: Among monozygotic twins, out-of-frame TCR alpha sharing exceeded what models predicted. Among beta out-of-frame sequences, excess sharing between twins appeared weaker. Cord blood beta clonotypes that were abundant carried fewer insertions, and memory repertoires showed no such trend.

This sample also belongs to another study, concerning T cells expressing NK-cell markers.

The TCR originated in a woman between 18 and 29 years old in good health. This chain links TRBV7-8 with TRBJ2-1; 9 bases line up with TRBD2. Material: CD8+ T cells sorted from blood. The CDR3 loop reads CASSHRGLAGFNEQFF. In DNA form, the CDR3 reads TGTGCCAGCAGCCACCGAGGTCTAGCGGGGTTCAATGAGCAGTTCTTC.